The 23 T cell receptor beta chains given below trace back to one sample, sequenced in a study of cytomegalovirus exposure and HLA in healthy donors. Assay: immunoSEQ multiplex PCR; the TCRdb copy retains only in-frame clones and omits some. The table has fewer than 350,000 clones, 88% seen once; the top ten hold around 0.9%. The sample consisted of PBMCs. These receptors all come from a woman aged 18-30 years in good health and CMV-seronegative.

CDR3 coding DNA: TGTGCCACCAGCAGAGAACGGACAGGTATCTACGAGCAGTACTTC. It is translated as CATSRERTGIYEQYF. The rearrangement links TRBV15 to TRBJ2-7, with 7 bases identical to TRBD1. The junction had 5 bases not matched to a gene; V was cut back by 0 bases and J by 3 bases. Germline-derived CDR1 and CDR2 are LNHNV and YYDKDF (reference sequence). CDR3 length: 15 amino acids.

The table lists this clone with a count of one. The gene calls are TRBV5-4 and TRBJ2-1; D unresolved. The CDR3 is made up of 13 amino acids. The V end was cut by 6 bases, the J end by 8 bases, with 15 bases between. Germline loops: CDR1 SGHNT, CDR2 YYREEE (reference sequence). This CDR3 reads CASNRFHRDEQFF. As DNA, the CDR3 is TGTGCCAGCAACAGATTCCACCGCGATGAGCAGTTCTTC.

This clone was picked up many times. The rearrangement links TRBV6-5 to TRBJ2-7, with D possibly TRBD1 on 6 matching bases. The germline CDR1 and CDR2 sequences are MNHEY and SVGAGI. The V end was cut by 7 bases, the J end by 0 bases, with 16 bases between. CDR3 length: 15 amino acids. This CDR3 is CASTKGVESSYEQYF. CDR3 DNA sequence: TGTGCCAGCACCAAGGGGGTGGAAAGCTCCTACGAGCAGTACTTC.

This chain links TRBV28 with TRBJ2-7; 10 bases align to TRBD2. The V and J ends lost 3 bases and 5 bases, in that order; junction bases with no gene match: 4. There are 14 residues in the CDR3. The germline gives CDR1 MDHEN, CDR2 SYDVKM. CDR3 nucleotide sequence: TGTGCCAGCAGTTTGTGGAGCGGGAGGGACGAGCAGTACTTC. Its protein is CASSLWSGRDEQYF.

The rearrangement links TRBV5-1 to TRBJ2-4; tentatively, D is TRBD1 (5 bases). Between the trimmed V and J ends, which lost 1 base and 0 bases, there was a span of 11 bases. Germline assignment: CDR1 SGHRS and CDR2 YFSETQ. There are 16 residues in the CDR3. The CDR3: CASSLRQGLAKNIQYF. The CDR3 DNA sequence: TGCGCCAGCAGCTTGAGGCAGGGCCTAGCCAAAAACATTCAGTACTTC.

This chain links TRBV30 with TRBJ1-1, with D unresolved. The CDR3 spans 13 residues. V lost 2 bases and J lost 9, with 16 bases in between. Per germline, CDR1 GTSNPN and CDR2 SVGIG (reference sequence). The CDR3 region is CAWSIQTEKKAFF. In DNA form, the CDR3 reads TGTGCCTGGAGTATACAGACGGAAAAAAAAGCTTTCTTT.

The J gene is TRBJ2-4, the V gene TRBV7-3, with 15 nucleotides matching TRBD2. The CDR3 length is 16 residues. V gave up 5 bases and J gave up 7 bases; unmatched junction bases: 6. CDR1 is SGHTA and CDR2 is FQGTGA in the germline V gene. CDR3 coding DNA: TGTGCCAGCAGCCTAGGACTAGCGGGAGGGCAGAACATTCAGTACTTC. Protein: CASSLGLAGGQNIQYF. The full variable domain, completed using reference TRBV7-3 and TRBJ2-4, is GAGVSQTPSNKVTEKGKYVELRCDPISGHTALYWYRQSLGQGPEFLIYFQGTGAADDSGLPNDRFFAVRPEGSVSTLKIQRTERGDSAVYLCASSLGLAGGQNIQYFGAGTRLSVL.

This chain joins TRBV7-2 and TRBJ1-2; 8 nucleotides align to TRBD1. The length of the CDR3 is 15 residues. The germline V gene encodes CDR1 SGHTA and CDR2 FQGNSA. Losses at the gene ends were 1 base for V and 8 bases for J; bases not matched to a gene: 9. The CDR3 region has the DNA TGTGCCAGCAGCTTAGGCGATTGGACAGGGAAAGGCTACACCTTC. Translated, it gives CASSLGDWTGKGYTF.

The chain is built from TRBV5-6 and TRBJ2-7, with 7 bases matching TRBD1. From germline, CDR1 is SGHDT and CDR2 YYEEEE. The CDR3 runs 15 residues. V shed 0 bases, J shed 5 bases, and the junction held 8 bases outside the gene matches. CDR3 loop: CASSLAWTGNDEQYF. The CDR3 nucleotides are TGTGCCAGCAGCTTGGCCTGGACAGGTAATGACGAGCAGTACTTC. The entire variable domain, with the rest obtained from reference TRBV5-6 and TRBJ2-7, is as follows: DAGVTQSPTHLIKTRGQQVTLRCSPKSGHDTVSWYQQALGQGPQFIFQYYEEEERQRGNFPDRFSGHQFPNYSSELNVNALLLGDSALYLCASSLAWTGNDEQYFGPGTRLTVT.

The chain employs TRBV18 and TRBJ2-5; 12 nucleotides agree with TRBD1. Per the germline V gene, CDR1 is KGHSH and CDR2 is LQKENI. CDR3 length equals 16 residues. With V trimmed by 1 base and J by 5 bases, 5 bases remained unmatched. CDR3 sequence: CASSPRGTGGVETQYF. CDR3 nucleotides: TGTGCCAGCTCACCACGGGGGACAGGGGGCGTTGAGACCCAGTACTTC.

The chain links TRBV10-2 to TRBJ2-3; D might be TRBD2 (5 bases). The germline gives CDR1 WSHSY, CDR2 SAAADI. The CDR3 sequence is 13 residues long. Trimming pared 3 bases from V and 2 bases from J, leaving 6 bases between. The CDR3 nucleotides are TGCGCCAGCAGTGAACGGGACACAGATACGCAGTATTTT. Translating gives CASSERDTDTQYF.

The chain combines TRBV7-6 with TRBJ1-4, with TRBD1 matching over 7 bases. Unmatched junction bases numbered 6, after V lost 5 bases and J lost 0 bases. The CDR3 spans 16 residues. CDR1 is SGHVS and CDR2 is FNYEAQ in the germline V gene. The CDR3 loop is CASSRRTGATNEKLFF. The CDR3 DNA sequence: TGTGCCAGCAGCAGGCGAACAGGGGCAACTAATGAAAAACTGTTTTTT.

The genes are TRBV5-6 and TRBJ2-7, with a weak D call TRBD1 (5 bases). The CDR3 has 16 residues. Germline CDR1 SGHDT, CDR2 YYEEEE. V lost 5 bases and J lost 4, with 22 bases in between. The chain's CDR3 is CASRGTRGQILYEQYF. The CDR3 DNA reads as TGTGCCAGCAGAGGAACAAGGGGCCAGATCCTTTACGAGCAGTACTTC. Together with reference TRBV5-6 and TRBJ2-7, the CDR3 gives the full variable domain: DAGVTQSPTHLIKTRGQQVTLRCSPKSGHDTVSWYQQALGQGPQFIFQYYEEEERQRGNFPDRFSGHQFPNYSSELNVNALLLGDSALYLCASRGTRGQILYEQYFGPGTRLTVT.

This chain links TRBV5-6 with TRBJ1-1; D is possibly TRBD1 (6 bases). Germline CDR1 is SGHDT and CDR2 is YYEEEE. With 1 base removed from V and 0 bases from J, the gap between germline ends came to 16 bases. The CDR3 covers 17 residues. CDR3 nucleotide sequence: TGTGCCAGCAGCTTGACAGGTAGGCGGGGGCTGAACACTGAAGCTTTCTTT. It translates to CASSLTGRRGLNTEAFF. The full variable domain, completed using reference TRBV5-6 and TRBJ1-1, is DAGVTQSPTHLIKTRGQQVTLRCSPKSGHDTVSWYQQALGQGPQFIFQYYEEEERQRGNFPDRFSGHQFPNYSSELNVNALLLGDSALYLCASSLTGRRGLNTEAFFGQGTRLTVV.

The chain has TRBV2 and TRBJ2-5; the D gene is possibly TRBD1 (6 bases). Germline lookup yields CDR1 SNHLY and CDR2 FYNNEI. The V end was cut by 9 bases, the J end by 3 bases, with 17 bases between. The CDR3 covers 14 residues. CDR3 residues: CARSARTAKETQYF. The DNA for the CDR3 is TGTGCCAGGTCCGCAAGGACAGCGAAAGAGACCCAGTACTTC.

A single count supports this clone. The chain employs TRBV27 and TRBJ2-5; D is possibly TRBD2 (6 bases). The CDR3 has 15 residues. V was cut by 3 bases and J by 5 bases, with 16 bases left in between. In germline, CDR1 is MNHEY, CDR2 SMNVEV (reference sequence). This CDR3 reads CASSFLARYEETQYF. As DNA, the CDR3 is TGTGCCAGCAGTTTTCTAGCGCGTTATGAGGAGACCCAGTACTTC.

The rearrangement links TRBV6-5 to TRBJ1-1; the D is unclear. V gave up 3 bases and J gave up 3 bases, with 8 bases separating them. The CDR3 sequence is 13 residues long. CDR1 is MNHEY, CDR2 SVGAGI, per germline. Here the CDR3 reads CASSYLPDTEAFF. The CDR3 DNA is TGTGCCAGCAGTTATTTGCCGGACACTGAAGCTTTCTTT.

The J gene is TRBJ1-5, the V gene TRBV21-1; TRBD1 is taken as the D call from the table, unchecked against the DNA. TRBV21-1 is a pseudogene. The CDR3 runs 16 residues. The CDR3 reads CASSRRGTEKYQPQHF. In DNA, the CDR3 is TGTGCCAGCAGCAGGAGAGGGACAGAGAAATATCAGCCCCAGCATTTT.

The V and J genes are TRBV5-5 and TRBJ2-2; tentatively, D is TRBD1 (6 bases). V was cut by 3 bases and J by 7 bases, with 19 bases left in between. Germline assignment: CDR1 SGHKS and CDR2 YYEKEE (reference sequence). The CDR3 spans 16 residues. The CDR3 here is CASSSIQGRGIGELFF. CDR3 DNA: TGTGCCAGCAGCTCCATACAGGGTCGAGGTATCGGGGAGCTGTTTTTT. Looking up the rest from reference TRBV5-5 and TRBJ2-2 gives the full variable domain: DAGVTQSPTHLIKTRGQQVTLRCSPISGHKSVSWYQQVLGQGPQFIFQYYEKEERGRGNFPDRFSARQFPNYSSELNVNALLLGDSALYLCASSSIQGRGIGELFFGEGSRLTVL.

The gene calls are TRBV5-6 and TRBJ2-1; 7 bases agree with TRBD2. The J segment lost 4 bases and the V segment lost 1 base, leaving 8 bases of the junction unmatched. Germline V gene data show CDR1 as SGHDT and CDR2 as YYEEEE. This CDR3 has 16 amino acids. This chain's CDR3 is CASSLRVKRDYNEQFF. The CDR3 DNA is TGTGCCAGCAGCTTGAGGGTAAAGCGGGATTACAATGAGCAGTTCTTC.

The V gene is TRBV4-2, the J gene TRBJ1-1; D is unresolved. CDR1 LGHNA and CDR2 YNFKEQ come from the germline V gene. The V gene lost 0 bases and the J gene lost 1 base, with 12 bases spanning the gap. The CDR3 has 16 residues. The CDR3 spells CASSQDNSDSNTEAFF. CDR3 DNA sequence: TGTGCCAGCAGCCAAGATAACTCGGACTCGAACACTGAAGCTTTCTTT.

The rearrangement links TRBV7-2 to TRBJ2-7; no reliable D call. Germline V lookup: CDR1 SGHTA, CDR2 FQGNSA. The CDR3 sequence is 12 residues long. V lost 5 bases and J lost 7, with 12 bases in between. The CDR3 nucleotides read TGTGCCAGCAGCCCCCTCTTCGGGGAGCAGTACTTC. The encoded protein is CASSPLFGEQYF.

The chain links TRBV2 to TRBJ2-1; D not resolved. Germline values: CDR1 SNHLY, CDR2 FYNNEI. V gave up 0 bases and J gave up 9 bases, with 9 bases separating them. This CDR3 region has 13 residues. As DNA, the CDR3 is TGTGCCAGCAGTGAAGCGAGATCCGCTGAGCAGTTCTTC. This gives the protein CASSEARSAEQFF.